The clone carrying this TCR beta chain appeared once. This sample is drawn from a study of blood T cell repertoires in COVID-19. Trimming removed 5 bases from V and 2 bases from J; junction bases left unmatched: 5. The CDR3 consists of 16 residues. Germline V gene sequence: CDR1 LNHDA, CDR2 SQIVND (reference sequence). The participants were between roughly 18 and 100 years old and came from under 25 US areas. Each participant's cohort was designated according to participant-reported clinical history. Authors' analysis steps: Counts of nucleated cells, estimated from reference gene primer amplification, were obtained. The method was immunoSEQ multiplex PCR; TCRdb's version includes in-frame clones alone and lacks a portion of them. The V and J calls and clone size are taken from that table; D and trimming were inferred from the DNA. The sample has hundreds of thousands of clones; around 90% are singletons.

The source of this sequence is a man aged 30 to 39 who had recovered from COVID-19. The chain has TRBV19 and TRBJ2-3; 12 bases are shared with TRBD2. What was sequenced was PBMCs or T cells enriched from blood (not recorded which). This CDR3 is CASSAGLAGLTDTQYF. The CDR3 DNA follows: TGTGCCAGTAGTGCTGGACTAGCGGGGCTCACAGATACGCAGTATTTT. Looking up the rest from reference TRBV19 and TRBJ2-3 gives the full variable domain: DGGITQSPKYLFRKEGQNVTLSCEQNLNHDAMYWYRQDPGQGLRLIYYSQIVNDFQKGDIAEGYSVSREKKESFPLTVTSAQKNPTAFYLCASSAGLAGLTDTQYFGPGTRLTVL.